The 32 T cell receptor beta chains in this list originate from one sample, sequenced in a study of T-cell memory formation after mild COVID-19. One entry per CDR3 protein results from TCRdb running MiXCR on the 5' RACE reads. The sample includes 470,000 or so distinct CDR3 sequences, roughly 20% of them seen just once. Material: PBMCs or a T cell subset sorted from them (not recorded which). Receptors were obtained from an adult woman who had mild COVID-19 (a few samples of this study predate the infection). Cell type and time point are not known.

CDR3 sequence (DNA): TGTGCCAGCAGCGTAGGTAGTAAGTCCCCGCCCGGGGAGCTGTTTTTT. This gives the protein CASSVGSKSPPGELFF. The rearrangement uses TRBV9 and TRBJ2-2; D gene unclear. The CDR3 contains 16 residues. V was cut by 0 bases and J by 6 bases, with 15 bases left in between. Per germline, CDR1 SGDLS and CDR2 YYNGEE.

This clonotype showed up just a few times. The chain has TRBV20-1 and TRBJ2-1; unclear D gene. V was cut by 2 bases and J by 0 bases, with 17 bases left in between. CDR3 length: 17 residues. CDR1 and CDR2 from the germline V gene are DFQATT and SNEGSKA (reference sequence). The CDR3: CSARHHGLESSYNEQFF. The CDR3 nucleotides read TGCAGTGCTAGACACCACGGGCTGGAGAGCTCCTACAATGAGCAGTTCTTC.

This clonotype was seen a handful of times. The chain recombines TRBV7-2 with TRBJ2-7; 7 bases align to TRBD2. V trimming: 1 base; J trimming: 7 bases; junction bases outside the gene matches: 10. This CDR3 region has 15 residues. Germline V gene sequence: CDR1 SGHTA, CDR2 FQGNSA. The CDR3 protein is CASSLGGLGVYEQYF. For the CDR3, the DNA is TGTGCCAGCAGCTTAGGCGGACTAGGGGTCTATGAGCAGTACTTC. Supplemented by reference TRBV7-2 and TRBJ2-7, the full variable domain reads GAGVSQSPSNKVTEKGKDVELRCDPISGHTALYWYRQSLGQGLEFLIYFQGNSAPDKSGLPSDRFSAERTGGSVSTLTIQRTQQEDSAVYLCASSLGGLGVYEQYFGPGTRLTVT.

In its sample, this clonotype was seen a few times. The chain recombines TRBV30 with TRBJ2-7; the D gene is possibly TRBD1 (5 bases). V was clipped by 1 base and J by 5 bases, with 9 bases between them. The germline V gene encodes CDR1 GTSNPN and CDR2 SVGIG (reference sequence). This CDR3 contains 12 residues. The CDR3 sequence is CAWSESRDEQYF. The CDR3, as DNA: TGTGCCTGGAGTGAGTCCAGGGACGAGCAGTACTTC.

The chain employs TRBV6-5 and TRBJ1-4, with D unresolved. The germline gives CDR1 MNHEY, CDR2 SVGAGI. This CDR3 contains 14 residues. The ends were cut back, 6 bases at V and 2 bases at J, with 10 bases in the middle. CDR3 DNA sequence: TGTGCCAGCAGCGAGACGATTACTAATGAAAAACTGTTTTTT. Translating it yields CASSETITNEKLFF.

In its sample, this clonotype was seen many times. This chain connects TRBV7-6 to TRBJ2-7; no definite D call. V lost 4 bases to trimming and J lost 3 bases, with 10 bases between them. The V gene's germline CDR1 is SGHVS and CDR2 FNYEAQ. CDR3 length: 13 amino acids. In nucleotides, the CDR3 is TGTGCCAGCAGCTCCCATGCGGTCTACGAGCAGTACTTC. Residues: CASSSHAVYEQYF.

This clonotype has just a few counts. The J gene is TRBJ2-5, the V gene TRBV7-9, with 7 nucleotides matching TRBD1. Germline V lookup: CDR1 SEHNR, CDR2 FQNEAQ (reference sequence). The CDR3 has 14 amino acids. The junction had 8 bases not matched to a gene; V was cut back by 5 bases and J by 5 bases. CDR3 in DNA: TGTGCCAGCAGCCCCGGACAGGCCGTGGAGACCCAGTACTTC. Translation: CASSPGQAVETQYF.

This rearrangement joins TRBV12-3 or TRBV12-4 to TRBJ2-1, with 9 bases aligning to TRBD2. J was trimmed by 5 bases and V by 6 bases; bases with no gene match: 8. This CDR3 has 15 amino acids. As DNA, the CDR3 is TGTGCCAGCAGGAATGAGCGGGGGGCAAACAATGAGCAGTTCTTC. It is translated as CASRNERGANNEQFF.

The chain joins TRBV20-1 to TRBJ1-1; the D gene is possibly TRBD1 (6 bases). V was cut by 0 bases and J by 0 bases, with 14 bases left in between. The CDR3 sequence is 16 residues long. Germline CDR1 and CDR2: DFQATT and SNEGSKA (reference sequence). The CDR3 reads CSARDGRTAMNTEAFF. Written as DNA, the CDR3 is TGCAGTGCTAGAGATGGTCGGACAGCTATGAACACTGAAGCTTTCTTT.

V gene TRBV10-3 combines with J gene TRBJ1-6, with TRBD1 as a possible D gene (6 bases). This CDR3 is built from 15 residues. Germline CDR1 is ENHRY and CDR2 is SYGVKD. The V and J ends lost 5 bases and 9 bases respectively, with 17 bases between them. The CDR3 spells CAISKEQGTGSPLHF. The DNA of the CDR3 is TGTGCCATCAGTAAAGAACAGGGAACGGGTTCACCCCTCCACTTT.

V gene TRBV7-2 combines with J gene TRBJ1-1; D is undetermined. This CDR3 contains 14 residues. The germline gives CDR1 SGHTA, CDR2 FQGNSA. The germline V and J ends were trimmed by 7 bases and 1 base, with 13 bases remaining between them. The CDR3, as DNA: TGTGCCAGCAAAGACTTCCGGGGGAACACTGAAGCTTTCTTT. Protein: CASKDFRGNTEAFF.

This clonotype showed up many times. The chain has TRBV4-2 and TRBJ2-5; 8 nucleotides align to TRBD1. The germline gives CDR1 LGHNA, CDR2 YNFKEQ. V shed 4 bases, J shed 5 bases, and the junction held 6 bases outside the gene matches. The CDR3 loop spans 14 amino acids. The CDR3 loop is CASSPEGQVETQYF. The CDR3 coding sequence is TGTGCCAGCAGCCCCGAGGGACAGGTCGAGACCCAGTACTTC.

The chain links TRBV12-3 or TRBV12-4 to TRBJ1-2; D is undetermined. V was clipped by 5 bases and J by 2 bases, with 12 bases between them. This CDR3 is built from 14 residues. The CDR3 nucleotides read TGTGCCAGCAGTCCCTTTTCAGGCAACTATGGCTACACCTTC. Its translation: CASSPFSGNYGYTF.

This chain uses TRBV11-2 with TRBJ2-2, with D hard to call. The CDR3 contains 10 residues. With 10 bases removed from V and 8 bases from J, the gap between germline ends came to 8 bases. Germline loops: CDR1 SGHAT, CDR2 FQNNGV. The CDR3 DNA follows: TGTGCCACCCGTGGGGGGGAGCTGTTTTTT. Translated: CATRGGELFF.

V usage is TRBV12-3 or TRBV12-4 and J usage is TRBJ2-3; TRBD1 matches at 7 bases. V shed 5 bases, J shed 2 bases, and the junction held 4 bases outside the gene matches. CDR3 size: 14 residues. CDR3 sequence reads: CASSRDSPTDTQYF. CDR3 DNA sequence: TGTGCCAGCAGTCGGGACAGCCCCACAGATACGCAGTATTTT.

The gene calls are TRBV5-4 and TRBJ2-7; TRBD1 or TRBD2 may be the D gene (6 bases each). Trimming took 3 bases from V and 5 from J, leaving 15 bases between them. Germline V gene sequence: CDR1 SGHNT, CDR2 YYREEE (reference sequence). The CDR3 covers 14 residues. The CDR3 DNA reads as TGTGCCAGCAGCTCCCGGGGGCTGAACCACGAGCAGTACTTC. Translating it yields CASSSRGLNHEQYF.

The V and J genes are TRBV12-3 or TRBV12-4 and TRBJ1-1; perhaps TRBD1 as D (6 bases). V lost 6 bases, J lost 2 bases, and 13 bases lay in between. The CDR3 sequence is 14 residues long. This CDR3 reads CASRADRANTEAFF. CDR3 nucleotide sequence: TGTGCCAGCAGGGCGGACAGAGCAAACACTGAAGCTTTCTTT.

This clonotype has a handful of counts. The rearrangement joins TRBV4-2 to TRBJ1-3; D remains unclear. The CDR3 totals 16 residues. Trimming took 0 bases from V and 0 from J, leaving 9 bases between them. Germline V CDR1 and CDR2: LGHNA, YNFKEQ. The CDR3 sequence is CASSQEGSASGNTIYF. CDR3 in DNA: TGTGCCAGCAGCCAAGAGGGCAGCGCCTCTGGAAACACCATATATTTT.

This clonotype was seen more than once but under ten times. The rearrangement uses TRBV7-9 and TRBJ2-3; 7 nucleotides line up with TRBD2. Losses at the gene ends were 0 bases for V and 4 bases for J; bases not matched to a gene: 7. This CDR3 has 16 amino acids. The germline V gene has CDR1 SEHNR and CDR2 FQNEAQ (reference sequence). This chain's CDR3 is CASSLAEAGAADTQYF. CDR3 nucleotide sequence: TGTGCCAGCAGCTTAGCCGAGGCGGGAGCGGCAGATACGCAGTATTTT.

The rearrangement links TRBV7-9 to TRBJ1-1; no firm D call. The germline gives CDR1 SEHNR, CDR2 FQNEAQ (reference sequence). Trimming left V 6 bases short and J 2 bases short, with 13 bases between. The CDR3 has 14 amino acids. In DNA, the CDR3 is TGTGCCAGCAGTGTCAAACTCGGAAACACTGAAGCTTTCTTT. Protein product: CASSVKLGNTEAFF.

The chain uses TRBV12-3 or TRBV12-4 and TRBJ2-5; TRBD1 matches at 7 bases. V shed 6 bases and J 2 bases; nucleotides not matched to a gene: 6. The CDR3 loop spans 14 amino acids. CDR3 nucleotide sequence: TGTGCCAGCAGATCCTCGACAGGGCAAGAGACCCAGTACTTC. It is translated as CASRSSTGQETQYF.

CDR3 sequence: CASSSREGSYNEQFF. CDR3 DNA sequence: TGTGCCAGCAGCTCCAGGGAAGGGTCCTACAATGAGCAGTTCTTC. The J gene is TRBJ2-1, the V gene TRBV7-8, with D possibly being TRBD1 (5 bases). This CDR3 has 15 amino acids. Germline loops: CDR1 SGHVS, CDR2 FQNEAQ. Trimming shortened V by 4 bases and J by 1 base, and 11 bases separated the two germline ends.

The CDR3 bases are TGTGCCAGCAGCCAAGCCGGGGTTGAGCAGTACTTC. This codes for CASSQAGVEQYF. V and J are TRBV3-1 and TRBJ2-7, with TRBD2 as a possible D gene (5 bases). Germline V gene sequence: CDR1 LGHDT, CDR2 YNNKEL (reference sequence). This CDR3 has 12 residues. V shed 1 base and J shed 7 bases, with 8 bases lying between them.

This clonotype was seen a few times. Here the CDR3 DNA reads TGTGCCAGCGGCCAGAGAGGGACTAGGTACGAGCAGTACTTC. This sequence encodes CASGQRGTRYEQYF. The rearrangement joins TRBV5-5 to TRBJ2-7; 8 bases fit TRBD2. Germline V gene data show CDR1 as SGHKS and CDR2 as YYEKEE (reference sequence). The CDR3 runs to 14 residues. V trimming: 7 bases; J trimming: 4 bases; junction bases outside the gene matches: 10. The variable domain in full, completed from reference TRBV5-5 and TRBJ2-7, reads DAGVTQSPTHLIKTRGQQVTLRCSPISGHKSVSWYQQVLGQGPQFIFQYYEKEERGRGNFPDRFSARQFPNYSSELNVNALLLGDSALYLCASGQRGTRYEQYFGPGTRLTVT.

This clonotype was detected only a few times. CDR3 coding DNA: TGTGCCAGCAGTTTACTGAGGGTGGGGACAGATACGCAGTATTTT. Translation gives CASSLLRVGTDTQYF. This chain uses TRBV12-3 or TRBV12-4 with TRBJ2-3; D is perhaps TRBD2 (5 bases). V lost 2 bases to trimming and J lost 3 bases, with 12 bases between them. CDR3 size: 15 residues.

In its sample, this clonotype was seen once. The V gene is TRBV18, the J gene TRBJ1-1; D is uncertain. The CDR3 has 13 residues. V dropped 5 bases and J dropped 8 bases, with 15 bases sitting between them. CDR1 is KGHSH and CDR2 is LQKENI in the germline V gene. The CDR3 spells CASSDTAASEAFF. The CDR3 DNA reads TGTGCCAGCTCAGACACCGCTGCCTCGGAAGCTTTCTTT.

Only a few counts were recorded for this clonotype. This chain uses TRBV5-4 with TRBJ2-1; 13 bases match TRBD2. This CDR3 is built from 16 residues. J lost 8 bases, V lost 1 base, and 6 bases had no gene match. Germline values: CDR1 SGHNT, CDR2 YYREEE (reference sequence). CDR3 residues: CASSLTTSGGWDEQFF. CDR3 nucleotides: TGTGCCAGCAGCTTGACGACTAGCGGGGGGTGGGATGAGCAGTTCTTC.

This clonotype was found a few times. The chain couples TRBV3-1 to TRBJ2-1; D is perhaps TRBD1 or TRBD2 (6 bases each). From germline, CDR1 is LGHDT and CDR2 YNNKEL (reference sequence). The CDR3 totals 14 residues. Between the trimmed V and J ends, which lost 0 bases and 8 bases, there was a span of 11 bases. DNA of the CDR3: TGTGCCAGCAGCCAAGAAGGGGGGCCCCATGAGCAGTTCTTC. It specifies CASSQEGGPHEQFF.

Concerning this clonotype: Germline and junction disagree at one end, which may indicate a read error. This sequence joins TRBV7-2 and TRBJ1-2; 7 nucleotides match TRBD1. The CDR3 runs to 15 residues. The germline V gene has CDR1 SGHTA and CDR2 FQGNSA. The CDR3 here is CASSFKNRDRVGGAF. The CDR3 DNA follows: TGTGCCAGCAGCTTCAAAAACCGAGACAGGGTCGGCGGCGCCTTC.

The CDR3 reads CASGHLGYEQYF. The CDR3 DNA sequence: TGTGCCAGTGGACACCTGGGGTACGAGCAGTACTTC. The chain is built from TRBV19 and TRBJ2-7; TRBD1 is a possible D gene (5 bases). The CDR3 totals 12 residues. Germline V lookup: CDR1 LNHDA, CDR2 SQIVND (reference sequence). Trimming left V 8 bases short and J 4 bases short, with 12 bases between.

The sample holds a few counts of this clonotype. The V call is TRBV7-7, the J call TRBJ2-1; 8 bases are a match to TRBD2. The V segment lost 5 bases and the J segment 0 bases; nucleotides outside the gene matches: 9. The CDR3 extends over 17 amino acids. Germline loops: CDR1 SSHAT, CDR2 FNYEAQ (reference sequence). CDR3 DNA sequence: TGTGCCAGCAGCCCATGGACTAGCCTGAGCTCCTACAATGAGCAGTTCTTC. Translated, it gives CASSPWTSLSSYNEQFF.

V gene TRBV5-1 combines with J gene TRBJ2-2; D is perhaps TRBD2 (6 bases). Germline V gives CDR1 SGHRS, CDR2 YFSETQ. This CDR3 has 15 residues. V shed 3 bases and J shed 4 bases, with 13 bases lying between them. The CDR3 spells CASSWTGGGTGELFF. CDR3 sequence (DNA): TGCGCCAGCAGCTGGACCGGGGGTGGCACCGGGGAGCTGTTTTTT.